One and the same sample provided the 17 T cell receptor beta chains below, sequenced in a study of blood T cell repertoires in COVID-19. Sequenced by immunoSEQ multiplex PCR; TCRdb stores in-frame clones only, minus some. The table lists 250,000 to 350,000 clones, roughly 91% of them singletons. Sequences were obtained from PBMCs or T cells enriched from blood (not recorded which). Receptors originate from a woman between 45 and 65 years old who had been exposed to COVID-19.

This chain uses TRBV2 with TRBJ1-1; possible D gene TRBD1, 6 bases. This CDR3 is 13 amino acids long. CDR1 and CDR2 from the germline V gene are SNHLY and FYNNEI. Between the trimmed V and J ends, which lost 6 bases and 1 base, there was a span of 9 bases. CDR3 loop: CASSRTANTEAFF. As DNA, the CDR3 is TGTGCCAGCAGCAGGACAGCGAACACTGAAGCTTTCTTT.

The gene calls are TRBV19 and TRBJ1-1, with D perhaps matching TRBD1 (6 bases). Germline V gene data show CDR1 as LNHDA and CDR2 as SQIVND (reference sequence). Trimming took off 3 bases at V and 13 bases at J, with 27 bases between the two ends. The CDR3 covers 16 residues. CDR3 residues: CASSIRGGGSSNLGFF. CDR3 nucleotides: TGTGCCAGTAGTATCCGGGGTGGGGGCAGTTCCAATCTTGGTTTCTTT.

This chain joins TRBV19 and TRBJ1-4; TRBD1 agrees at 7 bases. This CDR3 contains 15 residues. Germline trimming cut 5 bases from V and 0 bases from J; bases unmatched to any gene: 3. In germline, CDR1 is LNHDA, CDR2 SQIVND (reference sequence). The chain's CDR3 is CASSDRDATNEKLFF. CDR3 DNA sequence: TGTGCCAGTAGTGACAGGGACGCAACTAATGAAAAACTGTTTTTT.

The gene calls are TRBV18 and TRBJ1-2; D is uncertain. The germline CDR1 and CDR2 sequences are KGHSH and LQKENI. CDR3 size: 14 residues. The V end was cut by 6 bases, the J end by 2 bases, with 13 bases between. The CDR3 protein is CASSGVWENYGYTF. CDR3 in DNA: TGTGCCAGCTCCGGGGTTTGGGAAAACTATGGCTACACCTTC.

In its sample, this clone was seen once. CDR3 sequence reads: CASSISQGNGYTF. The CDR3 nucleotides are TGTGCCAGTAGTATCTCGCAGGGGAATGGCTACACCTTC. The V call is TRBV19, the J call TRBJ1-2; maybe TRBD1 (6 bases). CDR1 LNHDA and CDR2 SQIVND come from the germline V gene (reference sequence). Trimming removed 3 bases from V and 6 bases from J, with 11 bases in between. CDR3 length: 13 residues.

The rearrangement joins TRBV15 to TRBJ1-5; 9 nucleotides align to TRBD1. V was pared by 2 bases and J by 4 bases, with 6 bases of the junction left unmatched. CDR3 length: 16 residues. Germline V gene data show CDR1 as LNHNV and CDR2 as YYDKDF (reference sequence). CDR3 in DNA: TGTGCCACCAGCAGAACATTAGGGACAGGGAATCAGCCCCAGCATTTT. Amino acids: CATSRTLGTGNQPQHF.

The chain is built from TRBV10-3 and TRBJ2-7; a possible D gene is TRBD1 (6 bases). The CDR3 loop spans 15 amino acids. Germline CDR1 and CDR2: ENHRY and SYGVKD. The V gene lost 6 bases and the J gene lost 2 bases, with 17 bases spanning the gap. CDR3 DNA sequence: TGTGCCATCAGGCGCGAGGGGGTGATCCCCTACGAGCAGTACTTC. This encodes CAIRREGVIPYEQYF.

There are a few counts of this clone. At one end the junction does not follow the germline gene, possibly because of a read error. The chain joins TRBV6-1 to TRBJ2-1; TRBD1 aligns across 9 bases. Per the germline V gene, CDR1 is MNHNS and CDR2 is SASEGT. There are 13 residues in the CDR3. CDR3 DNA: TGTGCCAGCAGCGAAGGGACAGGGAGGGTAGCGTTCTTC. This translates into CASSEGTGRVAFF.

This chain connects TRBV3-1 (or the pseudogene TRBV3-2) to TRBJ2-2; 9 bases agree with TRBD1. With V trimmed by 6 bases and J by 3 bases, 11 bases remained unmatched. Germline lookup yields CDR1 LGHDT and CDR2 YNNKEL (reference sequence). The CDR3 extends over 17 amino acids. The CDR3 here is CASSLNPTGGDTGELFF. The CDR3, as DNA: TGTGCCAGCAGTTTGAACCCGACAGGGGGGGACACCGGGGAGCTGTTTTTT.

The chain combines TRBV19 with TRBJ2-7; 13 bases fit TRBD2. The length of the CDR3 is 15 residues. Germline assignment: CDR1 LNHDA and CDR2 SQIVND (reference sequence). V was clipped by 5 bases and J by 2 bases; unmatched bases: 3. CDR3 protein: CASSLTSGGAYEQYF. CDR3 nucleotides: TGTGCCAGTAGTCTCACTAGCGGGGGGGCCTACGAGCAGTACTTC.

The CDR3 sequence is CASSGSNRDRGNSGANVLTF. The CDR3 coding sequence is TGTGCCAGCAGCGGATCAAACCGGGACAGGGGAAACTCTGGGGCCAACGTCCTGACTTTC. This sequence joins TRBV9 and TRBJ2-6; 10 bases agree with TRBD1. V was clipped by 3 bases and J by 0 bases; unmatched bases: 12. The CDR3 consists of 20 residues. The V gene's germline CDR1 is SGDLS and CDR2 YYNGEE.

V and J are TRBV5-1 and TRBJ2-5; TRBD1 matches 7 bases. The V gene's germline CDR1 is SGHRS and CDR2 YFSETQ. The CDR3 totals 15 residues. The V and J ends lost 5 bases and 2 bases, in that order; junction bases with no gene match: 9. CDR3 loop: CASSRTGDPQETQYF. CDR3 coding DNA: TGCGCCAGCAGTCGAACAGGGGATCCGCAAGAGACCCAGTACTTC. Full variable domain (outside the CDR3, taken from reference TRBV5-1 and TRBJ2-5): KAGVTQTPRYLIKTRGQQVTLSCSPISGHRSVSWYQQTPGQGLQFLFEYFSETQRNKGNFPGRFSGRQFSNSRSEMNVSTLELGDSALYLCASSRTGDPQETQYFGPGTRLLVL.

The chain links TRBV28 to TRBJ1-5; no definite D call. Trimming stripped 3 bases from V and 6 bases from J, with 12 bases between. This CDR3 region has 14 residues. Per the germline V gene, CDR1 is MDHEN and CDR2 is SYDVKM. The CDR3 here is CASSLFVPGQPQHF. For the CDR3, the DNA is TGTGCCAGCAGTTTGTTTGTCCCGGGTCAGCCCCAGCATTTT.

The gene calls are TRBV10-3 and TRBJ2-1; 12 nucleotides agree with TRBD2. After removal of 3 bases from V and 8 bases from J, the junction contained 8 bases not matched to a gene. The CDR3 runs 16 residues. Germline V gene lookup returns CDR1 ENHRY and CDR2 SYGVKD. The CDR3 protein is CAISDPSGGAVDEQFF. CDR3 DNA sequence: TGTGCCATCAGTGACCCTAGCGGGGGGGCTGTCGATGAGCAGTTCTTC.

This rearrangement joins TRBV6-4 to TRBJ2-5, with TRBD1 identical over 9 bases. J lost 5 bases, V lost 6 bases, and 7 bases had no gene match. This CDR3 is 14 amino acids long. Germline CDR1 and CDR2: MRHNA and SNTAGT. Written as DNA, the CDR3 is TGTGCCAGCAGGATACAGGGGGCGGGGGAGACCCAGTACTTC. It encodes CASRIQGAGETQYF.

J is TRBJ2-3 and V is TRBV12-3 or TRBV12-4; D not certain. This CDR3 is 11 amino acids long. The V gene lost 3 bases and the J gene lost 9 bases, with 7 bases spanning the gap. CDR3 loop: CASSFVSTQYF. The CDR3 coding sequence is TGTGCCAGCAGTTTTGTATCCACGCAGTATTTT.

This chain joins TRBV5-1 and TRBJ1-4; TRBD1 matches at 7 bases. V shed 4 bases and J 4 bases; nucleotides not matched to a gene: 13. The CDR3 totals 17 residues. The V gene's germline CDR1 is SGHRS and CDR2 YFSETQ. CDR3 bases: TGCGCCAGCAGCAGGTCCGTCGTGGGACAGTTTAATGAAAAACTGTTTTTT. This translates into CASSRSVVGQFNEKLFF.